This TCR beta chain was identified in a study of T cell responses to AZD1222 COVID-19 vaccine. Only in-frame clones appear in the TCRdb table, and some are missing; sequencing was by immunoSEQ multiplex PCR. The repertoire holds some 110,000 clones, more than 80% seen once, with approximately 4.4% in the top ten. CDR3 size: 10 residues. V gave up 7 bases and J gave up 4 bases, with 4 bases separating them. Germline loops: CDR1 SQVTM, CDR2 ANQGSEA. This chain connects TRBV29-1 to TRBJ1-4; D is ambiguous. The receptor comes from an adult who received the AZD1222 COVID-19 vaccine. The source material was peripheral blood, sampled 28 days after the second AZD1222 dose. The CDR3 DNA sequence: TGCAGCGGATTTAATGAAAAACTGTTTTTT. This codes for CSGFNEKLFF.